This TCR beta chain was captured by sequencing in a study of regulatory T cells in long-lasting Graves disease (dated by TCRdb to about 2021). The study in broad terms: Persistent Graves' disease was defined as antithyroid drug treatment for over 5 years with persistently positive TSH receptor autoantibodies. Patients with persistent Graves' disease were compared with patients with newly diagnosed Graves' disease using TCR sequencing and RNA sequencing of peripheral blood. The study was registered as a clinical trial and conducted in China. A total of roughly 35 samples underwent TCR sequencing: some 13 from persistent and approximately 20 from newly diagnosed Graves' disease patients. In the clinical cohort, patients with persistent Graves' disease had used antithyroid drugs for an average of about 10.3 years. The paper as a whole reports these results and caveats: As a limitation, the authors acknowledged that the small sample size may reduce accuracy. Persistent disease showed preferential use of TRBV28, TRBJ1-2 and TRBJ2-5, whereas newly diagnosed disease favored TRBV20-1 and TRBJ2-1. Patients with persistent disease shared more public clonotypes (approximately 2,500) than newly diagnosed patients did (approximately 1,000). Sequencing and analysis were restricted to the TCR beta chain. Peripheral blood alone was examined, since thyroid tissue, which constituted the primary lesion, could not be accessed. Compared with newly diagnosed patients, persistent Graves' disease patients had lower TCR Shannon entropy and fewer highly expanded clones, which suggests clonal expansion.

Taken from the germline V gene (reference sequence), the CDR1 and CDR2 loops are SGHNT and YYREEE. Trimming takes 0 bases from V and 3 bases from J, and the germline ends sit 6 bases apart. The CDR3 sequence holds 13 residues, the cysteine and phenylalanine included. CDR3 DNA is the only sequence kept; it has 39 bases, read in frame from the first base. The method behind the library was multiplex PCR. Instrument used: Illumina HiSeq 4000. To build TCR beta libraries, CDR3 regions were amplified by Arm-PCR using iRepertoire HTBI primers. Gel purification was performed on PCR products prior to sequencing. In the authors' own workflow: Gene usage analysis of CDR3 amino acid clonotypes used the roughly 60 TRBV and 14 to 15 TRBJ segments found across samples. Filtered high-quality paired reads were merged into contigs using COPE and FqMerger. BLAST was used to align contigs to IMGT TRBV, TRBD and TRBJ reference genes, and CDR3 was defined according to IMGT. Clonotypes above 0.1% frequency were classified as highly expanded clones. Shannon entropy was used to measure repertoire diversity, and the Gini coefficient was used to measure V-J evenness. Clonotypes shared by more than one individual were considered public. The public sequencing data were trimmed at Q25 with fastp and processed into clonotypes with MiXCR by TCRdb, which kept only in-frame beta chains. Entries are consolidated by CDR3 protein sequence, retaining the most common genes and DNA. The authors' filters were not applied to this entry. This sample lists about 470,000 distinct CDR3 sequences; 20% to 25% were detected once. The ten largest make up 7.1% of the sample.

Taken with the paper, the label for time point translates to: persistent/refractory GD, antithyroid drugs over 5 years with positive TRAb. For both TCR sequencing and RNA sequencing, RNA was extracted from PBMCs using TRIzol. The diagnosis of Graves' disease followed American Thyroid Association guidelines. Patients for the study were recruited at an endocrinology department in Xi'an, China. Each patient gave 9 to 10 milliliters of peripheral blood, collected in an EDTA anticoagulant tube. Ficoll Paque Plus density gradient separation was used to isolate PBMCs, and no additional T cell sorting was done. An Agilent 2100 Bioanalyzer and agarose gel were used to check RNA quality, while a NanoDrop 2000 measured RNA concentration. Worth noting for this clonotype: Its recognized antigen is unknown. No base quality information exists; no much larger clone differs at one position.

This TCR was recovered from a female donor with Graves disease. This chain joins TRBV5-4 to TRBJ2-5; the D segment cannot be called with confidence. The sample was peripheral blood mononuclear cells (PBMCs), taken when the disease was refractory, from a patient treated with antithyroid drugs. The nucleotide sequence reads TGTGCCAGCAGCTTGGAGTCTGAAGAGACCCAGTACTTC. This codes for CASSLESEETQYF.